These 28 T cell receptor beta chains were sequenced from one sample in a study of OX40 agonist ivuxolimab in advanced cancers. Some clones are missing from TCRdb's copy, which holds only in-frame ones; the method was immunoSEQ multiplex PCR. This sample has about 35,000 clones, with roughly 90% found just once. The sequencing here drew on CD4+ or CD8+ T cells sorted from blood, taken in a trial of the OX40 agonist ivuxolimab. The receptors here all came from an adult with an advanced solid tumor such as melanoma, head and neck, liver or kidney cancer.

The V and J genes are TRBV10-3 and TRBJ1-2; D call uncertain. V dropped 5 bases and J dropped 5 bases, with 18 bases sitting between them. The CDR3 contains 15 residues. Germline CDR1 is ENHRY and CDR2 is SYGVKD. The CDR3 sequence is CAISQPRRREYGYTF. Here the CDR3 DNA reads TGTGCCATCAGTCAACCCCGGCGGCGGGAGTATGGCTACACCTTC.

V gene TRBV19 combines with J gene TRBJ1-2; 7 nucleotides agree with TRBD1. The CDR3 sequence is 13 residues long. V lost 4 bases to trimming and J lost 4 bases; unmatched junction nucleotides: 3. Germline V gives CDR1 LNHDA, CDR2 SQIVND (reference sequence). CDR3 amino acids: CASSSRDSYGYTF. In nucleotides, the CDR3 is TGTGCCAGTAGTAGCCGGGACAGCTATGGCTACACCTTC.

V usage is TRBV9 and J usage is TRBJ1-4; possible D gene TRBD1, 6 bases. The V end was cut by 0 bases, the J end by 7 bases, with 16 bases between. This CDR3 contains 16 residues. CDR1 SGDLS and CDR2 YYNGEE come from the germline V gene. CDR3 protein: CASSVGNRVLGEKLFF. The CDR3 nucleotides read TGTGCCAGCAGCGTAGGAAACAGGGTCTTGGGTGAAAAACTGTTTTTT.

This clone was seen a single time. The rearrangement joins TRBV28 to TRBJ2-5, with 10 bases aligning to TRBD1. This CDR3 spans 17 amino acids. Germline lookup yields CDR1 MDHEN and CDR2 SYDVKM. V dropped 4 bases and J dropped 5; count of bases not matched to a gene: 13. In DNA, the CDR3 is TGTGCCAGCAGTTCGCCAAAGGACAGGGGGGCGGGGGAGACCCAGTACTTC. This gives the protein CASSSPKDRGAGETQYF.

J is TRBJ2-7 and V is TRBV2, with TRBD2 matching over 14 bases. With 10 bases clipped from V and 0 bases from J, the junction kept 8 bases outside the gene matches. This CDR3 has 16 amino acids. Germline CDR1 reads SNHLY; CDR2 reads FYNNEI. The CDR3 sequence: CAIGTSGSLSSYEQYF. CDR3 sequence (DNA): TGTGCCATAGGGACTAGCGGGAGTTTGAGCTCCTACGAGCAGTACTTC.

The rearrangement links TRBV25-1 to TRBJ2-3, with D perhaps matching TRBD2 (6 bases). Per the germline V gene, CDR1 is MGHDK and CDR2 is SYGVNS. CDR3 length: 15 residues. V was shortened by 2 bases and J by 2 bases, with 11 bases between the two germline ends. The CDR3 region is CASSELAGLTDTQYF. CDR3 sequence (DNA): TGTGCCAGCAGTGAACTGGCGGGGCTCACAGATACGCAGTATTTT. The entire variable domain, with the rest obtained from reference TRBV25-1 and TRBJ2-3, is as follows: EADIYQTPRYLVIGTGKKITLECSQTMGHDKMYWYQQDPGMELHLIHYSYGVNSTEKGDLSSESTVSRIRTEHFPLTLESARPSHTSQYLCASSELAGLTDTQYFGPGTRLTVL.

The genes are TRBV6-1 and TRBJ2-7; D is tentatively TRBD1 or TRBD2 (5 bases each). CDR3 length: 14 residues. Trimming removed 1 base at V and 2 bases at J, with 9 bases between. Germline CDR1 is MNHNS and CDR2 is SASEGT. CDR3 coding DNA: TGTGCCAGCAGTGAAGGTCGAGGGGCCTACGAGCAGTACTTC. Translation gives CASSEGRGAYEQYF.

This clone has a single count. This rearrangement joins TRBV9 to TRBJ2-7; D might be TRBD2 (6 bases). The V gene lost 2 bases and the J gene lost 3 bases, with 15 bases spanning the gap. Germline assignment: CDR1 SGDLS and CDR2 YYNGEE. The CDR3 extends over 15 amino acids. In nucleotides, the CDR3 is TGTGCCAGCAGCGTCTGGGGAGCGGGCGACTACGAGCAGTACTTC. It specifies CASSVWGAGDYEQYF.

The chain couples TRBV4-3 to TRBJ2-1; D is undetermined. Trimming removed 0 bases at V and 4 bases at J, with 10 bases between. Germline V gene sequence: CDR1 LGHNA, CDR2 YSLEER. The CDR3 is made up of 15 amino acids. CDR3 sequence reads: CASSQDRGSYNEQFF. The CDR3 DNA sequence: TGCGCCAGCAGCCAAGATCGAGGCAGTTACAATGAGCAGTTCTTC.

J is TRBJ2-1 and V is TRBV29-1; possible D gene TRBD2, 7 bases. V lost 3 bases to trimming and J lost 6 bases, with 18 bases between them. CDR3 length equals 15 residues. The V gene's germline CDR1 is SQVTM and CDR2 ANQGSEA. CDR3 DNA sequence: TGCAGCGTTGATGCGGGGGCTCATGAGCTCAATGAGCAGTTCTTC. Its translation is CSVDAGAHELNEQFF.

CDR3 nucleotide sequence: TGTGCCAGCCTCCAAGGGGGGGGAACCTACGAGCAGTACTTC. This encodes CASLQGGGTYEQYF. The chain combines TRBV28 with TRBJ2-7, with a tentative D call TRBD2 (7 bases). Trimming removed 8 bases from V and 2 bases from J, with 16 bases in between. CDR1 and CDR2 (germline): MDHEN, SYDVKM. The CDR3 spans 14 residues.

This chain connects TRBV5-4 to TRBJ2-3; D remains unclear. This CDR3 spans 12 amino acids. Trimming took off 4 bases at V and 0 bases at J, with 3 bases between the two ends. Germline V gives CDR1 SGHNT, CDR2 YYREEE (reference sequence). CDR3 amino acids: CASSLSTDTQYF. The CDR3 region has the DNA TGTGCCAGCAGCCTTAGCACAGATACGCAGTATTTT.

J is TRBJ2-4 and V is TRBV12-1; TRBD2, as called in the table, went unchecked against the DNA. TRBV12-1 is described as a pseudogene. The CDR3 spans 14 residues. CDR3 residues: CASSCRVAEDIQYF. DNA for the CDR3: TGTGCCAGCAGCTGTCGGGTAGCGGAAGACATTCAGTACTTC.

This clone has just one count. J is TRBJ2-7 and V is TRBV10-3, with D unclear. The V gene lost 0 bases and the J gene lost 4 bases, with 4 bases spanning the gap. The CDR3 is 12 residues long. Germline CDR1 and CDR2: ENHRY and SYGVKD. In nucleotides, the CDR3 is TGTGCCATCAGTGAGTCGAAGTACGAGCAGTACTTC. This encodes CAISESKYEQYF.

The gene calls are TRBV19 and TRBJ2-7, with 9 bases lining up with TRBD1. V lost 5 bases to trimming and J lost 2 bases; unmatched junction nucleotides: 7. The CDR3 sequence is 15 residues long. Looked up from germline, CDR1 is LNHDA and CDR2 is SQIVND (reference sequence). The CDR3 region is CASSLGQGIAYEQYF. CDR3 bases: TGTGCCAGTAGTCTAGGACAGGGGATCGCCTACGAGCAGTACTTC.

In DNA, the CDR3 is TGTGCCAGCAGTTTCCTCCGGGACAGGGCGGCGGGGACTGAAGCTTTCTTT. This gives the protein CASSFLRDRAAGTEAFF. The rearrangement uses TRBV28 and TRBJ1-1; 9 nucleotides align to TRBD1. Unmatched junction bases numbered 13, after V lost 3 bases and J lost 5 bases. The germline gives CDR1 MDHEN, CDR2 SYDVKM. The CDR3 is 17 residues long.

This chain links TRBV27 with TRBJ2-1; 12 bases map to TRBD2. Germline V CDR1 and CDR2: MNHEY, SMNVEV (reference sequence). V lost 5 bases and J lost 5; bases outside the gene matches: 4. The CDR3 covers 15 residues. CDR3 DNA sequence: TGTGCCAGCAGTAGAGGGACTAGCGGGCACAATGAGCAGTTCTTC. The encoded protein is CASSRGTSGHNEQFF.

The rearrangement uses TRBV2 and TRBJ1-2, with a possible D match to TRBD1 (6 bases). This CDR3 has 16 residues. V was clipped by 1 base and J by 2 bases, with 14 bases between them. The V gene's germline CDR1 is SNHLY and CDR2 FYNNEI. DNA of the CDR3: TGTGCCAGCAGTGAAGGGGGGCGAGGAAACAACTATGGCTACACCTTC. This encodes CASSEGGRGNNYGYTF.

The chain joins TRBV28 to TRBJ2-2; 9 bases are a match to TRBD2. The V segment lost 5 bases and the J segment 5 bases; nucleotides outside the gene matches: 3. This CDR3 contains 14 residues. Germline-derived CDR1 and CDR2 are MDHEN and SYDVKM. The CDR3 DNA reads TGTGCCAGCAGTCGCACTAGCGGGACCGGGGAGCTGTTTTTT. Its translation is CASSRTSGTGELFF. The variable domain in full, completed from reference TRBV28 and TRBJ2-2, reads DVKVTQSSRYLVKRTGEKVFLECVQDMDHENMFWYRQDPGLGLRLIYFSYDVKMKEKGDIPEGYSVSREKKERFSLILESASTNQTSMYLCASSRTSGTGELFFGEGSRLTVL.

The chain is built from TRBV30 and TRBJ1-5; 8 bases align to TRBD1. The V gene end was trimmed by 5 bases and the J gene end by 2 bases; junction bases not matched to a gene: 5. The germline V gene has CDR1 GTSNPN and CDR2 SVGIG (reference sequence). This CDR3 spans 14 amino acids. The CDR3 protein is CAWAGGMGNQPQHF. CDR3 sequence (DNA): TGTGCCTGGGCAGGGGGCATGGGCAATCAGCCCCAGCATTTT.

As DNA, the CDR3 is TGCGCCAGCAGCCAGGCAACAGGGGGCACCACCGGGGAGCTGTTTTTT. Translated: CASSQATGGTTGELFF. This rearrangement joins TRBV4-3 to TRBJ2-2; 9 bases are shared with TRBD1. Trimming at V came to 3 bases and at J to 4 bases, leaving 6 bases not matched to a gene. Per the germline V gene, CDR1 is LGHNA and CDR2 is YSLEER. The CDR3 contains 16 residues.

This clone was detected only once. J is TRBJ1-4 and V is TRBV4-3, with D hard to call. V dropped 1 base and J dropped 5 bases, with 5 bases sitting between them. Germline assignment: CDR1 LGHNA and CDR2 YSLEER. This CDR3 region has 13 residues. CDR3 in DNA: TGCGCCAGCAGCCAAGGTTGGAATGAAAAACTGTTTTTT. Translated, it gives CASSQGWNEKLFF.

This clone was counted a single time. The V call is TRBV13, the J call TRBJ1-2; the match to TRBD1 covers 7 bases. This CDR3 has 16 amino acids. Trimming cost V 5 bases and J 4 bases; bases outside gene matches: 13. Germline V lookup: CDR1 PRHDT, CDR2 FYEKMQ (reference sequence). This CDR3 reads CASSNNRGGGGYGYTF. In DNA, the CDR3 is TGTGCCAGCAGCAACAACAGGGGCGGCGGCGGCTATGGCTACACCTTC.

The gene calls are TRBV9 and TRBJ2-7; maybe TRBD2 (6 bases). CDR1 and CDR2 from the germline V gene are SGDLS and YYNGEE. The length of the CDR3 is 13 residues. V lost 3 bases and J 2 bases, leaving 9 bases between the germline ends. The CDR3 nucleotides read TGTGCCAGCAGCGGGGGACTCCCCTACGAGCAGTACTTC. Protein: CASSGGLPYEQYF.

This clone was observed a handful of times. The gene calls are TRBV6-1 and TRBJ2-6; tentative D call: TRBD1 (6 bases). Germline V gene sequence: CDR1 MNHNS, CDR2 SASEGT. The CDR3 has 15 amino acids. V gave up 3 bases and J gave up 0 bases, with 6 bases separating them. CDR3 nucleotide sequence: TGTGCCAGCAGTGAGGACAGCTCTGGGGCCAACGTCCTGACTTTC. Protein sequence: CASSEDSSGANVLTF.

The V gene is TRBV6-5, the J gene TRBJ1-3, with D possibly matching TRBD1 (6 bases). This CDR3 comprises 15 residues. Germline V CDR1 and CDR2: MNHEY, SVGAGI. V lost 1 base to trimming and J lost 4 bases, with 11 bases between them. As DNA, the CDR3 is TGTGCCAGCAGTTACTTCCAGGGGTCCGGAAACACCATATATTTT. Translated: CASSYFQGSGNTIYF.

This chain uses TRBV25-1 with TRBJ2-2, with D possibly being TRBD1 (6 bases). Germline V gives CDR1 MGHDK, CDR2 SYGVNS. The CDR3 has 15 residues. Trimming left V 3 bases short and J 4 bases short, with 12 bases between. The CDR3, as DNA: TGTGCCAGCAGTGACTCGGACAGCGTCACCGGGGAGCTGTTTTTT. This encodes CASSDSDSVTGELFF.

The rearrangement links TRBV10-3 to TRBJ2-3, with D unclear. Trimming cost V 2 bases and J 7 bases, with 16 bases left between them. The CDR3 runs to 15 residues. In germline, CDR1 is ENHRY, CDR2 SYGVKD. The CDR3 is CAISEARTVDYTQYF. DNA of the CDR3: TGTGCCATCAGTGAGGCCAGAACTGTAGATTATACGCAGTATTTT.